This TCR beta chain emerged from a study of cytomegalovirus exposure and HLA in healthy donors. TCRdb's copy holds only in-frame clones and misses some; the assay was immunoSEQ multiplex PCR. The data contain approximately 210,000 clones, around 88% of them singletons. Concerning this clone itself: As yet, its antigen is unknown.

Broader study findings: Cytomegalovirus status was reportedly diagnosed by the classifier with high sensitivity and specificity.

V lost 2 bases and J lost 7, with 21 bases in between. Germline CDR1 SGHTA, CDR2 FQGNSA. The CDR3 is 16 residues long. The sequenced sample was PBMCs. The sequence was obtained from a woman aged 18-29 years in good health and CMV-seronegative. The chain joins TRBV7-2 to TRBJ2-7, with a tentative D call TRBD2 (5 bases). In DNA, the CDR3 is TGTGCCAGCAGCTTACGGAATAGCGATGCCCTTGAGGAGCAGTACTTC. It translates to CASSLRNSDALEEQYF.